This T cell receptor (beta chain) derives from a study of T-cell reconstitution after alpha-beta-depleted transplantation in children (dated by TCRdb to the mid-2010s). For the wider study: Using TCR repertoire profiling, the study quantitatively followed how T-cell immune reconstitution unfolded in children after TCRalphabeta/CD19-depleted allogeneic hematopoietic cell transplantation.

This clonotype came up many times. What this receptor recognizes is not known. There are no base qualities to consult, and no much larger clone falls within one base. This specimen's treatment or condition label, per the study, means: allogeneic hematopoietic cell transplantation with graft depleted of TCRalphabeta T cells and CD19 B cells. The transplant recipients were children given TCRalphabeta/CD19-depleted allogeneic hematopoietic cell grafts. Study-wide findings and limitations: The apparently early recovery of alphabetaT-cell counts about two months after transplant reportedly depended on only several hundred rapidly expanded clones that came from non-depleted graft cells. In some patients, the high TCRbeta diversity seen at day 60 was put down to recipient T cells and intrathymic progenitors that had survived conditioning. Over the following months the frequencies of hyperexpanded clones went down, and after one year T-cell counts and TCRbeta diversity were mostly credited to newly produced T cells.

The germline V gene encodes CDR1 LGHNA and CDR2 YSLEER. The trim is 0 bases for V and 9 bases for J, with a gap of 5 bases between the germline ends. The CDR3 covers 12 residues, taking in both the cysteine and the phenylalanine. The read is trimmed to its CDR3 DNA, 36 bases read in frame from base 1. Library preparation employed PCR. The data were produced on an Illumina HiSeq 2500. To normalize quantification of the TCRbeta repertoire, the TCR libraries were built with molecular barcoding that relied on unique molecular identifiers. TCRdb took the public reads, trimmed them with fastp at Q25, ran MiXCR for clone calling and kept in-frame beta chains. One record per CDR3 amino acid sequence lists the most common genes and DNA. In this sample the table shows around 450,000 distinct CDR3 sequences, 10% of which occur a single time. The ten most abundant clones make up just over 2% of the sample.

The sequence derives from a child aged 2 to 15 with inherited bone marrow failure, due to receive a stem cell transplant. Recombination linked TRBV4-3 to TRBJ2-2, with no reliable assignment of the D segment. This sample comprised PBMCs, obtained before TCRalphabeta/CD19-depleted stem cell transplant. The CDR3 here reads CASSQDPRELFF. At the DNA level, the sequence is TGCGCCAGCAGCCAAGATCCCCGGGAGCTGTTTTTT.